These 8 T cell receptor beta chains were all obtained from the same sample, sequenced in a study of T cell responses to AZD1222 COVID-19 vaccine. TCRdb keeps only in-frame clones here, not all; method: immunoSEQ multiplex PCR. The sample shows tens of thousands of clones, approximately 80% of them seen only once. Here the sequenced sample was peripheral blood, taken on day 0 of AZD1222 vaccination. The receptors stem from an adult in good health.

In its sample, this clone was seen a few times. V is TRBV6-5 and J is TRBJ1-6; possible D gene TRBD1, 6 bases. This CDR3 comprises 14 residues. Trimming shortened V by 2 bases and J by 9 bases, and 11 bases separated the two germline ends. Germline V CDR1 and CDR2: MNHEY, SVGAGI. The CDR3 region has the DNA TGTGCCAGCAGTTACGGGGGCGACGGTTCACCCCTCCACTTT. Residues: CASSYGGDGSPLHF.

The CDR3 spells CASSSRDSAYNEQFF. The CDR3 bases are TGTGCCAGCAGCTCCCGGGACAGTGCCTACAATGAGCAGTTCTTC. This rearrangement joins TRBV5-5 to TRBJ2-1; 7 bases line up with TRBD1. Trimming at V came to 3 bases and at J to 2 bases, leaving 5 bases not matched to a gene. Germline CDR1 reads SGHKS; CDR2 reads YYEKEE (reference sequence). The CDR3 sequence is 15 residues long.

This clone was observed a single time. V is TRBV5-1 and J is TRBJ1-3; no definite D call. Trimming pared 0 bases from V and 4 bases from J, leaving 8 bases between. The CDR3 spans 14 residues. Germline CDR1 is SGHRS and CDR2 is YFSETQ. CDR3 loop: CASSLETFGNTIYF. As DNA, the CDR3 is TGCGCCAGCAGCTTGGAAACCTTCGGAAACACCATATATTTT.

The chain uses TRBV28 and TRBJ1-4; no reliable D call. The CDR3 is made up of 13 amino acids. The germline V gene has CDR1 MDHEN and CDR2 SYDVKM. V lost 6 bases and J 4 bases, leaving 9 bases between the germline ends. CDR3 nucleotide sequence: TGTGCCAGCAGGGGGAGATTTAATGAAAAACTGTTTTTT. Amino acid sequence: CASRGRFNEKLFF.

The V gene is TRBV7-6, the J gene TRBJ2-5; a weak D match, TRBD2 (6 bases). V gave up 0 bases and J gave up 1 base, with 9 bases separating them. Germline CDR1 reads SGHVS; CDR2 reads FNYEAQ. This CDR3 contains 15 residues. The CDR3 DNA sequence: TGTGCCAGCAGCTTAGCGGGCGGGGCCCAAGAGACCCAGTACTTC. Its translation: CASSLAGGAQETQYF.

This rearrangement joins TRBV6-5 to TRBJ1-2; D gene unclear. V was clipped by 4 bases and J by 1 base, with 13 bases between them. CDR1 and CDR2 from the germline V gene are MNHEY and SVGAGI. The CDR3 length is 15 residues. CDR3 protein: CASSSGGPFNYGYTF. The CDR3 DNA follows: TGTGCCAGCAGTTCGGGCGGGCCTTTTAACTATGGCTACACCTTC.

V gene TRBV29-1 combines with J gene TRBJ1-4, with 7 bases aligning to TRBD1. CDR1 is SQVTM and CDR2 is ANQGSEA in the germline V gene. V lost 7 bases to trimming and J lost 8 bases; unmatched junction nucleotides: 10. The CDR3 consists of 13 residues. The CDR3 loop reads CSALTGYGEKLFF. The CDR3 bases are TGCAGCGCTTTGACAGGGTATGGGGAAAAACTGTTTTTT.

Here the CDR3 reads CASSADNYVSGNTIYF. The CDR3 DNA sequence: TGTGCCAGCAGTGCGGACAACTACGTCTCTGGAAACACCATATATTTT. V and J are TRBV2 and TRBJ1-3; possible D gene TRBD1, 5 bases. V was clipped by 4 bases and J by 0 bases, with 13 bases between them. The CDR3 totals 16 residues. The germline V gene has CDR1 SNHLY and CDR2 FYNNEI.